Below, 10 T cell receptor beta chains from the same sample are listed, as sequenced in a study of blood T cell repertoires in COVID-19. Assay used: immunoSEQ multiplex PCR; TCRdb lists only in-frame clones, some missing. The table lists tens of thousands of clones, roughly 84% of them singletons. What was sequenced was peripheral blood. These receptors all stem from an older man with acute or convalescent COVID-19.

J is TRBJ1-4 and V is TRBV6-5; D call uncertain. Trimming cost V 5 bases and J 10 bases, with 11 bases left between them. Germline V CDR1 and CDR2: MNHEY, SVGAGI. The CDR3 totals 12 residues. For the CDR3, the DNA is TGTGCCAGCAGTCCGCCCCGGGGAAAACTGTTTTTT. Amino acid sequence: CASSPPRGKLFF.

The chain employs TRBV7-9 and TRBJ2-2; 7 bases fit TRBD1. Per the germline V gene, CDR1 is SEHNR and CDR2 is FQNEAQ (reference sequence). After removal of 5 bases from V and 5 bases from J, the junction contained 5 bases not matched to a gene. CDR3 length: 14 residues. The CDR3 nucleotides are TGTGCCAGCAGCGCCACAGGGGTGACCGGGGAGCTGTTTTTT. This codes for CASSATGVTGELFF.

The chain employs TRBV4-2 and TRBJ1-3; 8 nucleotides match TRBD1. From germline, CDR1 is LGHNA and CDR2 YNFKEQ. This CDR3 is built from 16 residues. Losses at the gene ends were 0 bases for V and 2 bases for J; bases not matched to a gene: 3. The CDR3 nucleotides are TGTGCCAGCAGCCAAGACCCACAGGGGGCTGGAAACACCATATATTTT. Translated: CASSQDPQGAGNTIYF.

The chain is built from TRBV4-1 and TRBJ2-3, with a weak D call TRBD2 (5 bases). Germline-derived CDR1 and CDR2 are MGHRA and YSYEKL. The CDR3 contains 17 residues. V was trimmed by 4 bases and J by 0 bases, leaving 17 bases between them. The CDR3 region is CASSPKLLGLSTDTQYF. The CDR3, as DNA: TGCGCCAGCAGCCCGAAGTTACTAGGTCTGAGCACAGATACGCAGTATTTT.

V is TRBV7-9 and J is TRBJ2-7; 8 bases line up with TRBD2. Trimming took 4 bases from V and 1 from J; bases not matched to a gene: 9. The CDR3 loop spans 16 amino acids. CDR1 and CDR2 (germline): SEHNR, FQNEAQ (reference sequence). In nucleotides, the CDR3 is TGTGCCAGCAGCTCCCGGACGGGAGGGGGGTCCTACGAGCAGTACTTC. Translation: CASSSRTGGGSYEQYF.

This clone occurred a few times. This chain uses TRBV6-1 with TRBJ2-1, with TRBD2 matching over 12 bases. The CDR3 consists of 14 residues. The germline gives CDR1 MNHNS, CDR2 SASEGT. The junction had 3 bases not matched to a gene; V was cut back by 3 bases and J by 9 bases. CDR3 in amino acids: CASSEASGGGEQFF. The CDR3 DNA is TGTGCCAGCAGTGAGGCTAGCGGGGGGGGTGAGCAGTTCTTC.

The CDR3 bases are TGTGCCAGCTCACGCACGGGACAGGGGAATTCACCCCTCCACTTT. This codes for CASSRTGQGNSPLHF. The chain combines TRBV18 with TRBJ1-6; 10 positions agree with TRBD1. The CDR3 is 15 amino acids. The germline V gene has CDR1 KGHSH and CDR2 LQKENI. J gave up 7 bases and V 4 bases, and 4 bases lay outside the gene matches.

Here the CDR3 DNA reads TGTGCCAGCAGATCCGGGACAGGGGCTATCAATGAGCAGTTCTTC. This gives the protein CASRSGTGAINEQFF. J is TRBJ2-1 and V is TRBV6-5; TRBD1 matches at 10 bases. CDR1 is MNHEY, CDR2 SVGAGI, per germline. The J segment lost 6 bases and the V segment lost 6 bases, leaving 8 bases of the junction unmatched. The CDR3 loop spans 15 amino acids.

CDR3 sequence: CASREDRGNEQFF. Here the CDR3 DNA reads TGTGCCAGCAGGGAAGACAGGGGCAATGAGCAGTTCTTC. The V gene is TRBV25-1, the J gene TRBJ2-1, with TRBD1 matching over 8 bases. The CDR3 runs 13 residues. After removal of 6 bases from V and 6 bases from J, the junction contained 4 bases not matched to a gene. In germline, CDR1 is MGHDK, CDR2 SYGVNS.

The chain employs TRBV11-2 and TRBJ2-7; tentative D call: TRBD1 (6 bases). The CDR3 runs 14 residues. Germline V CDR1 and CDR2: SGHAT, FQNNGV. V lost 1 base to trimming and J lost 4 bases, with 11 bases between them. Here the CDR3 reads CASSLGGQSYEQYF. As DNA, the CDR3 is TGTGCCAGCAGCTTAGGGGGGCAGTCTTACGAGCAGTACTTC.